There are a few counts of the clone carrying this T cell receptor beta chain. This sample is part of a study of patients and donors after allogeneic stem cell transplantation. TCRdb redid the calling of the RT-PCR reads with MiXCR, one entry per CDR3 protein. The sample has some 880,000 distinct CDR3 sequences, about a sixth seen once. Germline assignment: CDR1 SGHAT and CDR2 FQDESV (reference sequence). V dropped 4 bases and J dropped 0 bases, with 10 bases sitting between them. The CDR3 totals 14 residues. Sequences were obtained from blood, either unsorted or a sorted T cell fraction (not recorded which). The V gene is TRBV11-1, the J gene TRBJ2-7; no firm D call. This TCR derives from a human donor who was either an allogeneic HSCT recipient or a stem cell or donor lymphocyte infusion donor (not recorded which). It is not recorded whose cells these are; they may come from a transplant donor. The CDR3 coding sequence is TGTGCCAGCAGCTCCCACGGTTTCTCCTACGAGCAGTACTTC. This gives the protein CASSSHGFSYEQYF.